Described below is a single TCR beta chain sequence and its context. Its antigen is still unknown. The donors were all Caucasian adults (living in Nashville, Tennessee). Researchers ran the assay at a deep level. Several immunoSEQ plates held equal portions of the genomic DNA taken from each subset. Clones were sequenced by immunoSEQ multiplex PCR, and TCRdb holds only the in-frame ones, with some missing. This table has about 470,000 clones, around 79% appearing once. This record comes from a study of shared clonotypes between healthy human individuals. General observations from the study: An expected dependence of interdonor clonotype sharing on sequencing depth was noted.

The CDR3 extends over 15 amino acids. The germline V and J ends were trimmed by 4 bases and 0 bases, with 11 bases remaining between them. Germline loops: CDR1 SGDLS, CDR2 YYNGEE. This clonotype originated in a woman in her thirties or forties in good health. Some clones in this sample may be carry-over from other donors' samples. J is TRBJ2-1 and V is TRBV9; no reliable D call. The sequencing sample was made of PBMCs. As DNA, the CDR3 is TGTGCCAGCAGCCCTCACAGCTTCTCCTACAATGAGCAGTTCTTC. It is translated as CASSPHSFSYNEQFF.